This TCR beta chain was recovered during a study of response to subunit inactivated influenza vaccine. This CDR3 has 15 amino acids. V lost 4 bases, J lost 3 bases, and 8 bases stayed unmatched. The V gene's germline CDR1 is ENHRY and CDR2 SYGVKD. Study-wide results and caveats: Authors suggested that a seasonal influenza vaccination recruits few new T cells each time.

This clonotype has more than one count but fewer than ten. Its antigen remains unidentified. MiXCR, applied by TCRdb to the RT-PCR reads, yields one record per CDR3 protein. The profile shows about 800,000 distinct CDR3 sequences, around 21% of them singletons. The sample was PBMCs from blood, taken more than 4 days after vaccination. This clonotype was obtained from a man aged 50 or older who received an inactivated influenza vaccine. V usage is TRBV10-3 and J usage is TRBJ1-2, with 7 bases aligning to TRBD1. This CDR3 reads CAISGGVGGYYGYTF. The CDR3 nucleotides are TGTGCCATCAGTGGTGGAGTAGGGGGCTACTATGGCTACACCTTC.